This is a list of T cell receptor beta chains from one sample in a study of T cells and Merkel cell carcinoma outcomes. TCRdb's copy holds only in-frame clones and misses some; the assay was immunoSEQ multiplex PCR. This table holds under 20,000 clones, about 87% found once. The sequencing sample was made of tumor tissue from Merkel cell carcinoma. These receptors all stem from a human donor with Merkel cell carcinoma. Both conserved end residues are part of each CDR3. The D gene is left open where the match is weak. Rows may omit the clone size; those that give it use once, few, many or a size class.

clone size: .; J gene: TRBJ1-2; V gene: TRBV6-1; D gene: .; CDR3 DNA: TGTGCCAGCAGTGAACGAGCCAGGAACTATGGCTACACCTTC; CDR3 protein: CASSERARNYGYTF
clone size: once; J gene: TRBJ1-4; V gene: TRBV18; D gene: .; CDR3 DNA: TGTGCCAGCTCACCTCATATGGGGTTTAATGAAAAACTGTTTTTT; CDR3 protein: CASSPHMGFNEKLFF
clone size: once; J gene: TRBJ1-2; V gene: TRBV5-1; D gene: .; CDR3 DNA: TGCGCCAGCAGCCCTCCGGGTCCCTACTATGGCTACACCTTC; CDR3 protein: CASSPPGPYYGYTF
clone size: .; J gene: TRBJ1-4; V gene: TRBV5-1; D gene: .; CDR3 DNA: TGCGCCAGCAGCTTGGAGGGGACGGCGGTCGAAAAACTGTTTTTT; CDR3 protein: CASSLEGTAVEKLFF
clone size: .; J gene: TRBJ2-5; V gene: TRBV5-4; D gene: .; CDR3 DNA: TGTGCCAGCAGCTGGGGGGGCCGGCCAGGGCAAAATACAGAGACCCAGTACTTC; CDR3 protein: CASSWGGRPGQNTETQYF
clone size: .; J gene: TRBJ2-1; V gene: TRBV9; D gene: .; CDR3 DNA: TGTGCCAGCAGCGTAGGGAAATACAATGAGCAGTTCTTC; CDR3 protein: CASSVGKYNEQFF
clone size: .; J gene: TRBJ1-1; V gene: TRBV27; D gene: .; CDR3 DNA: TGTGCCAGCAGTTTACAGAACACTGAAGCTTTCTTT; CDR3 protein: CASSLQNTEAFF
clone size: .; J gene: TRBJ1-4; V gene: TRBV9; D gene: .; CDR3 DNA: TGTGCCAGCAGCGTACAGGGGACGGCCTCTGAAAAACTGTTTTTT; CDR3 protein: CASSVQGTASEKLFF
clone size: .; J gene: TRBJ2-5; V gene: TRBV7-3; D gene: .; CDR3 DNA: TGTGCCAGCAGCTTATACTCCGGAGGGCAAGAGACCCAGTACTTC; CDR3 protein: CASSLYSGGQETQYF
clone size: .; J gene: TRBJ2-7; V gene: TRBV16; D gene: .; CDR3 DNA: TGTGCCAGCAGCCAAATTCCTCGTTCAACCTACGAGCAGTACTTC; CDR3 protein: CASSQIPRSTYEQYF
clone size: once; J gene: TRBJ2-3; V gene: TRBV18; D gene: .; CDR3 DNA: TGTGCCAGCTCACCCACCACAGATACGCAGTATTTT; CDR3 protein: CASSPTTDTQYF
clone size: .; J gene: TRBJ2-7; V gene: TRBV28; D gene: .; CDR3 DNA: TGTGCCAGCAGTTTAACGCGCTACGAGCAGTACTTC; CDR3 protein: CASSLTRYEQYF
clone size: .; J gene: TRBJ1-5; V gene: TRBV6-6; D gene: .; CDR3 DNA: TGTGCCAGCCTCGCCTCCGGCAATCAGCCCCAGCATTTT; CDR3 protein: CASLASGNQPQHF
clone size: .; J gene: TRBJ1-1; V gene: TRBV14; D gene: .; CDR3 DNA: TGTGCCAGCAGCCTAGGGGGAAACACTGAAGCTTTCTTT; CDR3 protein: CASSLGGNTEAFF
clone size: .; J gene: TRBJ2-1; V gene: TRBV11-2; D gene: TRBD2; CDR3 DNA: TGTGCCAGCAGCCCAGCCGGGGGGACCTACAATGAGCAGTTCTTC; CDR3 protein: CASSPAGGTYNEQFF
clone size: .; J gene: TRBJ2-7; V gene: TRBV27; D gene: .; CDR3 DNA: TGTGCCAGCAGTTTATTTGAGCGGCTGGACGAGCAGTACTTC; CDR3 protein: CASSLFERLDEQYF